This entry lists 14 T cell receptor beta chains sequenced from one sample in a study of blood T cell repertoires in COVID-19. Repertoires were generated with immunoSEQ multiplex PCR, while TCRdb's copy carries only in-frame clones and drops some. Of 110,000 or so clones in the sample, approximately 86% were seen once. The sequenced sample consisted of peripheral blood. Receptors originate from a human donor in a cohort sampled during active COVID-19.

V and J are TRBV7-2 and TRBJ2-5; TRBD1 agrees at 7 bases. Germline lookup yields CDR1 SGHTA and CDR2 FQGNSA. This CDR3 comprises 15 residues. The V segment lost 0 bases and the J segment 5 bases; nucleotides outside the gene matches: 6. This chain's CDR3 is CASSLAQGIWETQYF. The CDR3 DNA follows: TGTGCCAGCAGCTTAGCACAGGGGATTTGGGAGACCCAGTACTTC.

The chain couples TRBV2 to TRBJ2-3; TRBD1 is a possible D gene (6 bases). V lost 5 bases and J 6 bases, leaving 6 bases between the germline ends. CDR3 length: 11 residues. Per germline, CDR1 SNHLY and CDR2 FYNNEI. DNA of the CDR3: TGTGCCAGCAGTACAGGGGATACGCAGTATTTT. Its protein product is CASSTGDTQYF.

CDR3 residues: CASSQGLAGGQSSYNEQFF. The CDR3 DNA follows: TGCGCCAGCAGCCAGGGACTAGCGGGGGGGCAAAGCTCCTACAATGAGCAGTTCTTC. This chain uses TRBV4-1 with TRBJ2-1; 16 bases agree with TRBD2. The J segment lost 0 bases and the V segment lost 3 bases, leaving 5 bases of the junction unmatched. Germline CDR1 MGHRA, CDR2 YSYEKL. The CDR3 extends over 19 amino acids.

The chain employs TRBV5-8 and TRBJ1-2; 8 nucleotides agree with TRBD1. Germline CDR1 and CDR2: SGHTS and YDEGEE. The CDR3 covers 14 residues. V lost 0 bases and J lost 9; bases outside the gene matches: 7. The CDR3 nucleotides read TGTGCCAGCAGCTTGGAAGACAGGGGTTATAGCTACACCTTC. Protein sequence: CASSLEDRGYSYTF.

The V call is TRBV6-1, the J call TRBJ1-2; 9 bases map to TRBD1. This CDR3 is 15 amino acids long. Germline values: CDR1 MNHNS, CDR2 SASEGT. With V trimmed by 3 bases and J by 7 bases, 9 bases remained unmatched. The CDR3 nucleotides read TGTGCCAGCAGTGACCCTAGCGGACAGGGGACTGGCTACACCTTC. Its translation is CASSDPSGQGTGYTF.

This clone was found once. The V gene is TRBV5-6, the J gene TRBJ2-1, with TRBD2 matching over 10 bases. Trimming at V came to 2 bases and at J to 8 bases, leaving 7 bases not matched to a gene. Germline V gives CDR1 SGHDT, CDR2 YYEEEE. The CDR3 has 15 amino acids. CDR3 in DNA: TGTGCCAGCAGCTTTAGAACTAGCGGGAAAGATGAGCAGTTCTTC. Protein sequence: CASSFRTSGKDEQFF.

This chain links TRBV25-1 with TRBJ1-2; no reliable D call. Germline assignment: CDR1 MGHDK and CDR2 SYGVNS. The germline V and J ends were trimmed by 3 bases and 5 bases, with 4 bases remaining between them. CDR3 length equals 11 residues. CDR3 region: CASSDTYGYTF. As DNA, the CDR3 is TGTGCCAGCAGTGACACATATGGCTACACCTTC.

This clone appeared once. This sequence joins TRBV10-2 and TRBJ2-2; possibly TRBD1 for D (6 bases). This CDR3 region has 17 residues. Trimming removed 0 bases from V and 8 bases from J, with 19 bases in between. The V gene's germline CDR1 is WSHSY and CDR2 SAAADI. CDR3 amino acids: CASSESGGLVTTGELFF. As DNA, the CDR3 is TGCGCCAGCAGTGAGTCTGGGGGCTTAGTAACTACAGGGGAGCTGTTTTTT.

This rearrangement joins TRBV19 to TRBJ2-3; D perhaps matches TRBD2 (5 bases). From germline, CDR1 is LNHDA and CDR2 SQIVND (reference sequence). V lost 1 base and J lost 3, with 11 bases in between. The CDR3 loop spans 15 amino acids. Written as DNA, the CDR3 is TGTGCCAGTAGTATAGGAGGACTCCAGACAGATACGCAGTATTTT. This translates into CASSIGGLQTDTQYF.

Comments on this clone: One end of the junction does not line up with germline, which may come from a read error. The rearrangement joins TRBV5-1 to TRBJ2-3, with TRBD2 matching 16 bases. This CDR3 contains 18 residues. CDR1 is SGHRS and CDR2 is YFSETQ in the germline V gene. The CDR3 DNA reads TGCGCCCGCAGCTCCGCCGGGACTAGCGGGGGGGGGACAGATACGCAGTATTTT. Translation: CARSSAGTSGGGTDTQYF.

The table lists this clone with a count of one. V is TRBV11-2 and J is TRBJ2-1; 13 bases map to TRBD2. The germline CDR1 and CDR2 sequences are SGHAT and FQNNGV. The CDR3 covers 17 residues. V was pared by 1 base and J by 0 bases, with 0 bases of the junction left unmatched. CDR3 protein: CASSLGTSGSSYNEQFF. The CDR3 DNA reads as TGTGCCAGCAGCTTAGGGACTAGCGGGAGCTCCTACAATGAGCAGTTCTTC.

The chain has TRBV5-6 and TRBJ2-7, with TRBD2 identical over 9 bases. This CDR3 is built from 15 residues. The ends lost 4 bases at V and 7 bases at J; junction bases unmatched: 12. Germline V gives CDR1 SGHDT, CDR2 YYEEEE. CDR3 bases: TGTGCCAGCAGCCCCAACTACGCGGGGGGGCCAGAGCAGTACTTC. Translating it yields CASSPNYAGGPEQYF.

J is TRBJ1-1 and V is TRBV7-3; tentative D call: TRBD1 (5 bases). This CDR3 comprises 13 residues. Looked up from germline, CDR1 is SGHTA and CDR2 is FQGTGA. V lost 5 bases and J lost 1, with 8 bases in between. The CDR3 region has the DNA TGTGCCAGCAGCCGGGGGGAGAACACTGAAGCTTTCTTT. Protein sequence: CASSRGENTEAFF.

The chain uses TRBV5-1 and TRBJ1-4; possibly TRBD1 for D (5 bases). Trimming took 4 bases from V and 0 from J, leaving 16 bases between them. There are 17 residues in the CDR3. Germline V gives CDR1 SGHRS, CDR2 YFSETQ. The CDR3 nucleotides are TGCGCCAGCAGCAATACAGGTTCCCCTGCAACTAATGAAAAACTGTTTTTT. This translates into CASSNTGSPATNEKLFF. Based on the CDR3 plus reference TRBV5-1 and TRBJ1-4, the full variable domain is KAGVTQTPRYLIKTRGQQVTLSCSPISGHRSVSWYQQTPGQGLQFLFEYFSETQRNKGNFPGRFSGRQFSNSRSEMNVSTLELGDSALYLCASSNTGSPATNEKLFFGSGTQLSVL.